A selection of T cell receptor beta chains follows, all from one sample in a study of blood T cell repertoires in COVID-19. Here immunoSEQ multiplex PCR was the method, and the copy in TCRdb shows in-frame clones only, minus some. The top ten clones hold 1.7% of a sample with 360,000 or so clones, over 85% of them seen once. Source material: PBMCs or T cells enriched from blood (not recorded which). These TCRs come from a woman aged 25 to 39 who had recovered from COVID-19. Both conserved end residues are part of each CDR3. D genes are given only for firm matches. For some rows the clone size is stated as once, few or many, or as a class when expanded; others skip it.

clone_size	v_call	j_call	d_call	cdr3_aa	cdr3_nt
-	TRBV7-2	TRBJ1-6	-	CASSLTRVESPLHF	TGTGCCAGCAGCTTAACTCGGGTAGAGTCACCCCTCCACTTT
-	TRBV19	TRBJ1-5	TRBD1	CASSIRQGIEPQHF	TGTGCCAGTAGTATCCGACAGGGAATTGAGCCCCAGCATTTT
-	TRBV6-5	TRBJ1-2	TRBD1	CASTTRTGTLYGYTF	TGTGCCAGCACTACCCGGACAGGGACTCTTTATGGCTACACCTTC
-	TRBV5-6	TRBJ1-4	-	CASHGLVSGEKLFF	TGTGCCAGTCACGGGTTGGTTTCCGGTGAAAAACTGTTTTTT
-	TRBV28	TRBJ2-3	-	CASTERATDTQYF	TGTGCCAGCACCGAGCGCGCCACAGATACGCAGTATTTT
-	TRBV28	TRBJ1-4	-	CASSPRGGVKKLFF	TGTGCCAGCAGCCCGAGGGGGGGCGTAAAAAAACTGTTTTTT
few	TRBV4-1	TRBJ2-7	-	CASSHSQGLLYEQYF	TGCGCCAGCAGCCACTCCCAGGGTTTACTCTACGAGCAGTACTTC
-	TRBV6-2/TRBV6-3	TRBJ2-3	TRBD2	CASSDPPSGGAGVQYF	TGTGCCAGCAGTGACCCCCCTAGCGGGGGGGCGGGGGTGCAGTATTTT
-	TRBV20-1	TRBJ1-1	-	CSTVRGVEAFF	TGCAGTACGGTTCGTGGTGTTGAAGCTTTCTTT
-	TRBV5-1	TRBJ2-5	-	CASSLRDSGETQYF	TGCGCCAGCAGCTTACGGGACTCCGGAGAGACCCAGTACTTC
-	TRBV29-1	TRBJ1-2	-	CSALTFQGHGYTF	TGCAGCGCATTGACCTTCCAGGGCCATGGCTACACCTTC
-	TRBV7-9	TRBJ2-7	-	CASSPKPRGGAYEQYF	TGTGCCAGCAGCCCCAAGCCCCGAGGCGGCGCCTACGAGCAGTACTTC
-	TRBV9	TRBJ2-7	TRBD2	CASSVASGPYEQYF	TGTGCCAGCAGCGTAGCTAGCGGGCCCTACGAGCAGTACTTC
once	TRBV19	TRBJ1-2	TRBD1	CASRPTGTAYNYGYTF	TGTGCCAGTAGACCTACCGGGACAGCTTATAACTATGGCTACACCTTC
-	TRBV28	TRBJ2-5	TRBD2	CASSLVSGRAGETQYF	TGTGCCAGCAGTTTGGTCAGCGGGAGGGCCGGAGAGACCCAGTACTTC
-	TRBV5-1	TRBJ2-3	-	CASTLDGGPSTDTQYF	TGCGCCAGCACCCTGGACGGGGGGCCCAGCACAGATACGCAGTATTTT
-	TRBV18	TRBJ2-5	TRBD1	CASSTQGAQETQYF	TGTGCCAGCTCGACTCAGGGGGCCCAAGAGACCCAGTACTTC
-	TRBV5-1	TRBJ2-7	TRBD1	CASGLEGAYEQYF	TGCGCCAGCGGTCTAGAGGGGGCATACGAGCAGTACTTC
-	TRBV9	TRBJ1-3	-	CASSKFASSVGNTIYF	TGTGCCAGCAGCAAATTCGCTAGTTCGGTTGGAAACACCATATATTTT
once	TRBV3-1/TRBV3-2	TRBJ2-1	-	CASSPSGREQFF	TGTGCCAGCAGCCCGTCGGGGAGAGAGCAGTTCTTC
once	TRBV7-9	TRBJ2-3	TRBD1	CASTGTGSTDTQYF	TGTGCCAGCACCGGGACAGGGAGCACAGATACGCAGTATTTT
-	TRBV18	TRBJ2-1	-	CASSPGEGDEQFF	TGTGCCAGCTCACCAGGAGAAGGCGATGAGCAGTTCTTC
-	TRBV7-2	TRBJ2-7	TRBD2	CASSVTTSLASYEQYF	TGTGCCAGCAGCGTTACGACTAGCCTAGCCTCCTACGAGCAGTACTTC
-	TRBV27	TRBJ2-2	-	CASSLSSGAGRLFF	TGTGCCAGCAGTTTATCCAGCGGTGCGGGTAGGCTGTTTTTT
-	TRBV6-2/TRBV6-3	TRBJ1-3	-	CASSYSLVRGTGNTIYF	TGTGCCAGCAGTTACTCGTTGGTCCGGGGAACTGGAAACACCATATATTTT
-	TRBV5-1	TRBJ2-3	TRBD2	CASSLVAGGITDTQYF	TGCGCCAGCAGCTTGGTGGCGGGGGGGATCACAGATACGCAGTATTTT
-	TRBV12-3/TRBV12-4	TRBJ1-1	-	CASVTTGYTEAFF	TGTGCCAGCGTCACGACGGGGTACACTGAAGCTTTCTTT
-	TRBV19	TRBJ2-1	-	CASSFTGSYNEQFF	TGTGCCAGTAGTTTCACAGGCTCCTACAATGAGCAGTTCTTC
-	TRBV4-1	TRBJ2-1	-	CASSQAQGPSYNEQFF	TGCGCCAGCAGCCAAGCGCAGGGCCCTTCCTACAATGAGCAGTTCTTC
-	TRBV24-1	TRBJ2-7	-	CAVLYRMGFYEQYF	TGTGCCGTCCTATACAGGATGGGGTTCTACGAGCAGTACTTC
-	TRBV7-3	TRBJ1-3	-	CASSPSHGNTIYF	TGTGCCAGCAGCCCCAGTCATGGAAACACCATATATTTT
-	TRBV30	TRBJ1-2	-	CAWSSTSGYSGYTF	TGTGCCTGGAGTTCTACTTCAGGATATTCGGGCTACACCTTC
-	TRBV19	TRBJ2-1	TRBD1	CASSTGTGVPSYNEQFF	TGTGCCAGTAGTACCGGGACAGGCGTCCCCAGTTACAATGAGCAGTTCTTC
once	TRBV12-5	TRBJ1-2	TRBD1	CASGPYLTGTGLYYGYTF	TGTGCTAGTGGTCCCTATCTCACCGGGACAGGGCTTTACTATGGCTACACCTTC
-	TRBV19	TRBJ2-7	-	CASSASSGEPTYEQYF	TGTGCCAGTAGTGCAAGCTCGGGAGAACCAACCTACGAGCAGTACTTC